A selection of T cell receptor beta chains follows, all from one sample in a study of graft-versus-host responses after intestinal transplantation. These TCRs' antigens remain unknown. Here immunoSEQ multiplex PCR was the method, and the copy in TCRdb shows in-frame clones only, minus some. The table has 70,000 to 80,000 clones, 90% seen once. Here the sequenced sample was unstimulated CD8+ T cells sorted from spleen or lymph node cells, taken before intestinal transplant. All receptors come from a human donor who received an intestinal transplant. Each CDR3 is given with its conserved first and last residue. Fields, in order: CDR3 DNA, CDR3 protein, clone size, J gene, V gene, D gene. The D gene is left open where the match is weak. Clone size is shown for a subset of rows, as once, few, many or a class of expanded clone.

cdr3_nt: TGTGCCAGCAGTGAAGGGACAGGGAACACTGAAGCTTTCTTT
cdr3_aa: CASSEGTGNTEAFF
clone_size: few
j_call: TRBJ1-1
v_call: TRBV25-1
d_call: TRBD1

cdr3_nt: TGTGCCAGCAGCTTCCTCGACGGGGTTGGTAAACTGTTTTTT
cdr3_aa: CASSFLDGVGKLFF
clone_size: -
j_call: TRBJ1-4
v_call: TRBV7-6
d_call: -

cdr3_nt: TGTGCCAGCAGTGATGGGAGTTCCGGGGCCTACGAGCAGTACTTC
cdr3_aa: CASSDGSSGAYEQYF
clone_size: -
j_call: TRBJ2-7
v_call: TRBV9
d_call: -

cdr3_nt: TGTGCCAGCAGTTTCGCGGGGCCTGGAAACACCATATATTTT
cdr3_aa: CASSFAGPGNTIYF
clone_size: -
j_call: TRBJ1-3
v_call: TRBV6-5
d_call: -

cdr3_nt: TGCGCAAGTGGGGGGGCTTATAGCAATCAGCCCCAGCATTTT
cdr3_aa: CASGGAYSNQPQHF
clone_size: -
j_call: TRBJ1-5
v_call: TRBV10-2
d_call: -

cdr3_nt: TGTGCCAGCAGCTTAGGGGGGCAGGGTGCCGAGCAGTACTTC
cdr3_aa: CASSLGGQGAEQYF
clone_size: -
j_call: TRBJ2-7
v_call: TRBV13
d_call: -

cdr3_nt: TGTGCCAGCTCACCTTCGGAGGGACCATACGAGCAGTACTTC
cdr3_aa: CASSPSEGPYEQYF
clone_size: -
j_call: TRBJ2-7
v_call: TRBV18
d_call: -

cdr3_nt: TGTGCCAGCAGCTTAGGTTCAGGGGGGTTTGAAAAACTGTTTTTT
cdr3_aa: CASSLGSGGFEKLFF
clone_size: -
j_call: TRBJ1-4
v_call: TRBV11-2
d_call: TRBD1

cdr3_nt: TGTGCCAGCAGTTTAGGGGGGTGGGGTTTCACTGAAGCTTTCTTT
cdr3_aa: CASSLGGWGFTEAFF
clone_size: -
j_call: TRBJ1-1
v_call: TRBV27
d_call: -

cdr3_nt: TGTGCCAGCAGCTTGTGGGGGGGATTGAACACTGAAGCTTTCTTT
cdr3_aa: CASSLWGGLNTEAFF
clone_size: -
j_call: TRBJ1-1
v_call: TRBV9
d_call: -

cdr3_nt: TGTGCCAGCTCACTCCAGGAAAATGAAAAACTGTTTTTT
cdr3_aa: CASSLQENEKLFF
clone_size: -
j_call: TRBJ1-4
v_call: TRBV18
d_call: -

cdr3_nt: TGTGCCAGCAGCTCCCGCGACAGGGAGGACACTGAAGCTTTCTTT
cdr3_aa: CASSSRDREDTEAFF
clone_size: -
j_call: TRBJ1-1
v_call: TRBV12-1
d_call: -

cdr3_nt: TGTGCCAGCAGCCAGGACTTTGAGTTGGTGTCCCAGTACTTC
cdr3_aa: CASSQDFELVSQYF
clone_size: -
j_call: TRBJ2-5
v_call: TRBV7-6
d_call: -

cdr3_nt: TGTGCCAGCAGTGATCGGGGACACACTAACACAGATACGCAGTATTTT
cdr3_aa: CASSDRGHTNTDTQYF
clone_size: -
j_call: TRBJ2-3
v_call: TRBV2
d_call: -

cdr3_nt: TGTGCCAGCAGTTACTCTGAGTCCTCGAACACTGAAGCTTTCTTT
cdr3_aa: CASSYSESSNTEAFF
clone_size: -
j_call: TRBJ1-1
v_call: TRBV6-5
d_call: -